A single sample gave rise to the 21 T cell receptor beta chains below, sequenced in a study of cytomegalovirus exposure and HLA in healthy donors (dated by TCRdb to the late 2010s). Receptor libraries were prepared by the immunoSEQ multiplex PCR assay. For the multiplex PCR, a mixture combining 60 forward primers for TCR Vbeta segments and 13 reverse primers for TCR Jbeta segments was used. TCRdb mirrors the immuneACCESS table, restricted to in-frame sequences. Some clones are absent from its copies; in checked studies, under half trace to an unresolved V gene, and the reason for the others is unknown. This sample lists 55,000 to 75,000 clones; roughly 75% were detected once. The ten most abundant clones make up approximately 7% of the sample. The sequenced sample consisted of PBMCs. Receptor source: a woman in her twenties or thirties in good health and CMV-seropositive.

The table lists this clone with a count of one. The J gene is TRBJ1-2, the V gene TRBV27, with 11 bases fitting TRBD1. Looked up from germline, CDR1 is MNHEY and CDR2 is SMNVEV (reference sequence). The CDR3 covers 13 residues. The V gene end was trimmed by 8 bases and the J gene end by 8 bases; junction bases not matched to a gene: 7. CDR3 nucleotide sequence: TGTGCCAGCTCCTGGGGACAGGGGGGAGGCTACACCTTC. This encodes CASSWGQGGGYTF.

This clone was observed a single time. The junction departs from germline at one end; a sequencing error may be responsible. This CDR3 reads CASSLTRYNEQFF. As DNA, the CDR3 is TGTGCTAGCAGCTTAACTAGGTACAATGAGCAGTTCTTC. This sequence joins TRBV7-7 and TRBJ2-1; TRBD2 is a possible D gene (5 bases). Per the germline V gene, CDR1 is SSHAT and CDR2 is FNYEAQ (reference sequence). The length of the CDR3 is 13 residues.

The chain links TRBV28 to TRBJ2-1; 9 bases line up with TRBD2. There are 14 residues in the CDR3. The trim removed 5 bases at V and 10 bases at J, leaving 9 bases unmatched. CDR1 and CDR2 from the germline V gene are MDHEN and SYDVKM. CDR3 sequence (DNA): TGTGCCAGCAGTACACTGAATAGCGGGAGCGAGCAGTTCTTC. Translating gives CASSTLNSGSEQFF.

The J gene is TRBJ2-5, the V gene TRBV30, with 7 positions matching TRBD2. There are 14 residues in the CDR3. Germline-derived CDR1 and CDR2 are GTSNPN and SVGIG (reference sequence). After removal of 0 bases from V and 2 bases from J, the junction contained 3 bases not matched to a gene. The CDR3 sequence: CAWSVGTIQETQYF. CDR3 coding DNA: TGTGCCTGGAGTGTAGGGACTATACAAGAGACCCAGTACTTC.

Only one count was recorded for this clone. The genes are TRBV5-4 and TRBJ2-5; D is perhaps TRBD1 (5 bases). The CDR3 runs 14 residues. Germline V lookup: CDR1 SGHNT, CDR2 YYREEE (reference sequence). V shed 4 bases and J shed 5 bases, with 15 bases lying between them. The CDR3: CASSVGQGRETQYF. The CDR3 DNA follows: TGTGCCAGCAGCGTGGGGCAGGGAAGGGAGACCCAGTACTTC.

This chain joins TRBV16 and TRBJ2-1; no clear D gene. This CDR3 is built from 13 residues. Trimming took 1 base from V and 5 from J, leaving 6 bases between them. CDR1 KGHSY and CDR2 FQNENV come from the germline V gene. The CDR3 DNA sequence: TGTGCCAGCAGCCAATTCCGAGACAATGAGCAGTTCTTC. Protein product: CASSQFRDNEQFF.

V usage is TRBV10-3 and J usage is TRBJ2-7, with D perhaps TRBD1 (5 bases). There are 15 residues in the CDR3. The V gene's germline CDR1 is ENHRY and CDR2 SYGVKD. Trimming cost V 8 bases and J 2 bases, with 19 bases left between them. CDR3 sequence: CAIHIRQSFPYEQYF. DNA of the CDR3: TGTGCCATCCACATACGACAGTCTTTTCCCTACGAGCAGTACTTC.

The DNA for the CDR3 is TGTGCCAGCAGCTTAGGGGGGGAAAAGACCCAGTACTTC. As protein: CASSLGGEKTQYF. The chain couples TRBV7-6 to TRBJ2-5, with D perhaps TRBD2 (6 bases). This CDR3 contains 13 residues. The germline V gene encodes CDR1 SGHVS and CDR2 FNYEAQ. V lost 1 base and J lost 6, with 9 bases in between.

This chain joins TRBV4-2 and TRBJ1-5; D possibly corresponds to TRBD1 (6 bases). Trimming removed 1 base at V and 3 bases at J, with 7 bases between. The CDR3 is 14 amino acids. The germline V gene encodes CDR1 LGHNA and CDR2 YNFKEQ. As DNA, the CDR3 is TGTGCCAGCAGCCAAGGGGACAACAATCAGCCCCAGCATTTT. Protein: CASSQGDNNQPQHF.

The chain combines TRBV15 with TRBJ1-1; TRBD1 is a possible D gene (6 bases). V was cut by 4 bases and J by 0 bases, with 9 bases left in between. The CDR3 has 14 amino acids. Germline loops: CDR1 LNHNV, CDR2 YYDKDF (reference sequence). CDR3 sequence (DNA): TGTGCCACCAGCACAGGGGTACTGAACACTGAAGCTTTCTTT. The encoded protein is CATSTGVLNTEAFF.

The gene calls are TRBV2 and TRBJ2-7, with D possibly being TRBD2 (5 bases). The germline V and J ends were trimmed by 7 bases and 3 bases, with 13 bases remaining between them. CDR1 is SNHLY, CDR2 FYNNEI, per germline. The CDR3 totals 13 residues. CDR3 in DNA: TGTGCCAGCAAGGAGGAGTACGACTACGAGCAGTACTTC. This gives the protein CASKEEYDYEQYF. The whole variable domain, filled in from reference TRBV2 and TRBJ2-7, reads EPEVTQTPSHQVTQMGQEVILRCVPISNHLYFYWYRQILGQKVEFLVSFYNNEISEKSEIFDDQFSVERPDGSNFTLKIRSTKLEDSAMYFCASKEEYDYEQYFGPGTRLTVT.

V is TRBV5-8 and J is TRBJ2-6; 8 nucleotides align to TRBD1. Unmatched junction bases numbered 15, after V lost 4 bases and J lost 0 bases. Looked up from germline, CDR1 is SGHTS and CDR2 is YDEGEE. CDR3 length: 20 residues. CDR3 protein: CASSLRTGSWLSSGANVLTF. DNA for the CDR3: TGTGCCAGCAGCCTACGGACAGGGTCGTGGTTAAGCTCTGGGGCCAACGTCCTGACTTTC.

This clone has a single count. The chain recombines TRBV6-6 with TRBJ1-4; tentatively, D is TRBD1 (6 bases). The CDR3 length is 16 residues. V was pared by 6 bases and J by 7 bases, with 21 bases between. Germline V lookup: CDR1 MNHNY, CDR2 SVGAGI (reference sequence). Written as DNA, the CDR3 is TGTGCCAGCAGCGAGCTAGGGGGGGTTGAAAGTGAAAAACTGTTTTTT. Residues: CASSELGGVESEKLFF.

This chain uses TRBV5-1 with TRBJ2-3; D is possibly TRBD1 (6 bases). This CDR3 has 18 amino acids. The V and J ends lost 0 bases and 2 bases respectively, with 19 bases between them. Per germline, CDR1 SGHRS and CDR2 YFSETQ. This chain's CDR3 is CASSLAVGGQPYTDTQYF. CDR3 in DNA: TGCGCCAGCAGCTTGGCCGTCGGCGGACAGCCCTACACAGATACGCAGTATTTT.

V is TRBV7-9 and J is TRBJ1-2, with D perhaps TRBD1 (6 bases). The CDR3 is made up of 14 amino acids. CDR1 is SEHNR and CDR2 is FQNEAQ in the germline V gene (reference sequence). The V end lost 4 bases, the J end lost 4 bases, and 13 bases lay between the germline ends. In DNA form, the CDR3 reads TGTGCCAGCAGCTGGGACACCCCGATCTATGGCTACACCTTC. This translates into CASSWDTPIYGYTF.

The chain recombines TRBV9 with TRBJ2-6; 9 bases agree with TRBD1. The germline gives CDR1 SGDLS, CDR2 YYNGEE. The CDR3 contains 18 residues. The trim removed 0 bases at V and 0 bases at J, leaving 4 bases unmatched. CDR3 DNA: TGTGCCAGCAGCGTAGTTGGGACAGGGAGCTCTGGGGCCAACGTCCTGACTTTC. This codes for CASSVVGTGSSGANVLTF.

This chain links TRBV4-2 with TRBJ2-7; 8 nucleotides line up with TRBD2. J lost 0 bases, V lost 1 base, and 2 bases had no gene match. The CDR3 is 15 residues long. The V gene's germline CDR1 is LGHNA and CDR2 YNFKEQ. Here the CDR3 reads CASSQAGGLSYEQYF. In nucleotides, the CDR3 is TGTGCCAGCAGCCAAGCGGGAGGGCTCTCCTACGAGCAGTACTTC.

The chain is built from TRBV2 and TRBJ2-5; TRBD2 is a possible D gene (6 bases). The CDR3 is made up of 14 amino acids. CDR1 and CDR2 from the germline V gene are SNHLY and FYNNEI. V was clipped by 6 bases and J by 1 base, with 12 bases between them. Here the CDR3 DNA reads TGTGCCAGCAGAGTCCTAGCGATCCAAGAGACCCAGTACTTC. This encodes CASRVLAIQETQYF.

The CDR3: CASSEGKGTAYNQPQHF. The CDR3 bases are TGTGCCAGCAGTGAAGGTAAGGGGACTGCTTACAATCAGCCCCAGCATTTT. The chain recombines TRBV6-1 with TRBJ1-5; D may be TRBD1 (5 bases). V was pared by 1 base and J by 3 bases, with 16 bases between. From germline, CDR1 is MNHNS and CDR2 SASEGT. The CDR3 is 17 amino acids.

About this clone itself: Germline is not matched at one junction end, which may reflect a read error. The J gene is TRBJ1-2, the V gene TRBV7-9, with D perhaps matching TRBD1 (6 bases). Germline V CDR1 and CDR2: SEHNR, FQNEAQ (reference sequence). This CDR3 region has 16 residues. The CDR3 DNA sequence: TGTTCCAGCAGCTTATATAGGGGGTCAGCCCTCTATGGCTACACCTTC. Translated, it gives CSSSLYRGSALYGYTF.

V usage is TRBV11-2 and J usage is TRBJ2-3, with D possibly matching TRBD2 (6 bases). CDR3 size: 13 residues. The germline gives CDR1 SGHAT, CDR2 FQNNGV. V lost 3 bases, J lost 5 bases, and 9 bases lay in between. CDR3 sequence reads: CASSLQGLDTQYF. As DNA, the CDR3 is TGTGCCAGCAGCTTGCAGGGACTAGATACGCAGTATTTT.